This TCR beta chain emerged from a study of blood T cell repertoires in COVID-19. About the study: PBMCs, B-cell-depleted T cells, or T cells provided the cDNA or gDNA that made up the material.

The assay was immunoSEQ multiplex PCR, and TCRdb's table has in-frame clones only and misses some. Of tens of thousands of clones in the sample, over 70% were seen once. This clone was seen just once. Trimming removed 2 bases at V and 0 bases at J, with 4 bases between. Germline CDR1 LGHDT, CDR2 YNNKEL (reference sequence). The CDR3 totals 13 residues. Sequencing was carried out using peripheral blood. The receptor was derived from a human donor in a cohort sampled during active COVID-19. The chain combines TRBV3-1 (or the pseudogene TRBV3-2) with TRBJ1-1; D is ambiguous. CDR3 bases: TGTGCCAGCAGCCAATTCATGAACACTGAAGCTTTCTTT. Its translation: CASSQFMNTEAFF.